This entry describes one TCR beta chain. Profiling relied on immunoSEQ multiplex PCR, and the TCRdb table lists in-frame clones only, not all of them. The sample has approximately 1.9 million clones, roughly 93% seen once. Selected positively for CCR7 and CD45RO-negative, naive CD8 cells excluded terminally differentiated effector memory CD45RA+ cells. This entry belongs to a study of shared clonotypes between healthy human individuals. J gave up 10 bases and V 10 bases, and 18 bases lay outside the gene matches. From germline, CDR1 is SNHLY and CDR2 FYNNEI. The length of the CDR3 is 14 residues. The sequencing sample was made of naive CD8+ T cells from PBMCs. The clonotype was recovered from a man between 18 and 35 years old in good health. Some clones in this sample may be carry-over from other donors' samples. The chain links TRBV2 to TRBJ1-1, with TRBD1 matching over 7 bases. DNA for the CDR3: TGTGCCAACGCCGGAACAGGGGCGGATTTCGCAGCTTTCTTT. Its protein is CANAGTGADFAAFF. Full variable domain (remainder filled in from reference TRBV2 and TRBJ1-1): EPEVTQTPSHQVTQMGQEVILRCVPISNHLYFYWYRQILGQKVEFLVSFYNNEISEKSEIFDDQFSVERPDGSNFTLKIRSTKLEDSAMYFCANAGTGADFAAFFGQGTRLTVV.